This TCR beta chain emerged from a study of cytomegalovirus exposure and HLA in healthy donors. Study results and limitations: The authors later linked a missense DCLRE1C variant to TCR beta V- and J-gene trimming. The authors considered a cluster of highly shared sequence variants likely to be a sequencing artifact.

60 Vbeta and 13 Jbeta primers were used in PCR. Sequencing was performed with immunoSEQ multiplex PCR; in TCRdb, only in-frame clones are kept and a portion is missing. This table has about 98,000 clones, about 70% appearing once. Of note for this clone: Its cognate antigen is unknown.

Sequencing input: PBMCs. The clonotype comes from a human donor in good health.

The CDR3 spells CASSLAGPAGGPGRPDTQYF. The CDR3, as DNA: TGTGCCAGCAGTTTAGCCGGCCCAGCGGGAGGGCCGGGTAGGCCAGATACGCAGTATTTT. The V call is TRBV27, the J call TRBJ2-3; TRBD2 matches 10 bases. V was clipped by 2 bases and J by 4 bases; unmatched bases: 18. Germline CDR1 MNHEY, CDR2 SMNVEV (reference sequence). The CDR3 is 20 residues long.